These 8 T cell receptor beta chains originate from one sample sequenced in a study of cytomegalovirus exposure and HLA in healthy donors. The primer mix had 60 Vbeta and 13 Jbeta primers. Sequenced by immunoSEQ multiplex PCR; TCRdb stores in-frame clones only, minus some. The sample yields about 170,000 clones, around 80% seen once. The sample comprised PBMCs. The receptors come from a girl aged 10 to 17 in good health and CMV-seropositive.

The chain recombines TRBV9 with TRBJ1-2; possible D gene TRBD1, 6 bases. CDR1 SGDLS and CDR2 YYNGEE come from the germline V gene. V shed 4 bases and J shed 2 bases, with 12 bases lying between them. The CDR3 covers 14 residues. The CDR3 sequence: CASSLGAVNYGYTF. Here the CDR3 DNA reads TGTGCCAGCAGCTTGGGGGCAGTCAACTATGGCTACACCTTC.

CDR3: CASSFDGQIEREGVYEQYF. CDR3 sequence (DNA): TGTGCCAGCAGCTTCGATGGACAGATAGAGCGGGAGGGCGTTTACGAGCAGTACTTC. V and J are TRBV5-6 and TRBJ2-7; 10 nucleotides line up with TRBD2. The junction had 18 bases not matched to a gene; V was cut back by 2 bases and J by 4 bases. The CDR3 totals 19 residues. Germline V gives CDR1 SGHDT, CDR2 YYEEEE.

J is TRBJ1-1 and V is TRBV11-2, with a weak D call TRBD1 (5 bases). Looked up from germline, CDR1 is SGHAT and CDR2 is FQNNGV. V gave up 6 bases and J gave up 7 bases, with 15 bases separating them. There are 13 residues in the CDR3. CDR3 sequence: CASSRPGGLEAFF. The CDR3 bases are TGTGCCAGCAGTAGACCGGGGGGTCTTGAAGCTTTCTTT.

This clone was recorded only once. The chain links TRBV5-1 to TRBJ2-3, with 10 bases fitting TRBD2. V was pared by 0 bases and J by 2 bases, with 6 bases of the junction left unmatched. The germline CDR1 and CDR2 sequences are SGHRS and YFSETQ. The CDR3 has 17 amino acids. Here the CDR3 DNA reads TGCGCCAGCAGCTTGGCTCCTAGCGGGAGTAACACAGATACGCAGTATTTT. Its protein is CASSLAPSGSNTDTQYF. The variable domain in full, with the rest retrieved from reference TRBV5-1 and TRBJ2-3, is KAGVTQTPRYLIKTRGQQVTLSCSPISGHRSVSWYQQTPGQGLQFLFEYFSETQRNKGNFPGRFSGRQFSNSRSEMNVSTLELGDSALYLCASSLAPSGSNTDTQYFGPGTRLTVL.

This chain connects TRBV5-1 to TRBJ2-1, with 10 bases fitting TRBD1. The germline V gene encodes CDR1 SGHRS and CDR2 YFSETQ. The CDR3 has 14 residues. V shed 6 bases and J 8 bases; nucleotides not matched to a gene: 8. The CDR3 loop is CASKPGQGRDEQFF. As DNA, the CDR3 is TGCGCCAGCAAACCGGGACAGGGGAGGGATGAGCAGTTCTTC.

CDR3 bases: TGCACCACCGGGGAGGGCAGGGCGAACACTGAAGCTTTCTTT. This sequence encodes CTTGEGRANTEAFF. This rearrangement joins TRBV29-1 to TRBJ1-1; D may be TRBD1 (5 bases). CDR1 and CDR2 (germline): SQVTM, ANQGSEA. This CDR3 has 14 amino acids. The full variable domain, its missing parts supplied by reference TRBV29-1 and TRBJ1-1, is SAVISQKPSRDICQRGTSLTIQCQVDSQVTMMFWYRQQPGQSLTLIATANQGSEATYESGFVIDKFPISRPNLTFSTLTVSNMSPEDSSIYLCTTGEGRANTEAFFGQGTRLTVV.

Written as DNA, the CDR3 is TGTCTGGGCATAAGAGCTAACTATGGCTACACCTTC. Translating it yields CLGIRANYGYTF. The genes are TRBV12-5 and TRBJ1-2, with D uncertain. This CDR3 is 12 amino acids long. Germline V CDR1 and CDR2: LGHNT, FRNRAP.

This clone occurred a few times. This chain links TRBV28 with TRBJ1-5, with 7 bases matching TRBD1. Trimming removed 4 bases from V and 2 bases from J; junction bases left unmatched: 5. CDR3 size: 15 residues. Germline V gives CDR1 MDHEN, CDR2 SYDVKM. The CDR3 region is CASSYRGKGNQPQHF. The CDR3 DNA reads as TGTGCCAGCAGTTACAGGGGAAAGGGCAATCAGCCCCAGCATTTT.